The 27 T cell receptor beta chains below come from one sample, sequenced in a study of blood T cell repertoires in COVID-19. Sequencing was performed with immunoSEQ multiplex PCR; in TCRdb, only in-frame clones are kept and a portion is missing. The table includes around 23,000 clones, 83% detected once. Sample: peripheral blood. These receptors came from a human donor in a cohort sampled during active COVID-19.

CDR3 protein: CASSYGTAYAEAFF. The CDR3 region has the DNA TGTGCCAGCAGCTACGGGACAGCCTATGCTGAAGCTTTCTTT. The chain has TRBV7-9 and TRBJ1-1; 7 nucleotides align to TRBD1. This CDR3 is 14 amino acids long. Germline loops: CDR1 SEHNR, CDR2 FQNEAQ (reference sequence). Losses at the gene ends were 4 bases for V and 6 bases for J; bases not matched to a gene: 8.

V and J are TRBV13 and TRBJ1-1; perhaps TRBD1 as D (6 bases). Looked up from germline, CDR1 is PRHDT and CDR2 is FYEKMQ (reference sequence). V was shortened by 3 bases and J by 4 bases, with 9 bases between the two germline ends. The CDR3 length is 13 residues. CDR3 nucleotides: TGTGCCAGCAGCTTTGACAGGATCACTGAAGCTTTCTTT. This sequence encodes CASSFDRITEAFF.

This chain uses TRBV7-3 with TRBJ2-1; 7 bases match TRBD2. V shed 5 bases, J shed 6 bases, and the junction held 16 bases outside the gene matches. The CDR3 spans 17 residues. Germline CDR1 SGHTA, CDR2 FQGTGA. This CDR3 reads CASSPLPFGGGVNEQFF. CDR3 DNA: TGTGCCAGCAGCCCACTACCGTTTGGCGGGGGTGTCAATGAGCAGTTCTTC.

The chain carries TRBV6-6 and TRBJ2-1; 7 bases match TRBD2. V lost 0 bases and J lost 6; bases outside the gene matches: 8. The CDR3 length is 16 residues. Germline V gives CDR1 MNHNY, CDR2 SVGAGI (reference sequence). This chain's CDR3 is CASSYSSSGPFNEQFF. The CDR3 nucleotides read TGTGCCAGCAGTTACTCGTCTAGCGGCCCCTTCAATGAGCAGTTCTTC.

The genes are TRBV7-2 and TRBJ2-2, with TRBD2 matching 8 bases. V lost 5 bases to trimming and J lost 8 bases; unmatched junction nucleotides: 13. Germline V lookup: CDR1 SGHTA, CDR2 FQGNSA. The CDR3 covers 16 residues. CDR3 DNA sequence: TGTGCCAGCAGCCGTCTACTACGGGGGGGCCAGGGGGAGCTGTTTTTT. This translates into CASSRLLRGGQGELFF.

The chain has TRBV5-1 and TRBJ2-1, with D perhaps TRBD2 (5 bases). The CDR3 runs to 15 residues. V gave up 0 bases and J gave up 0 bases, with 7 bases separating them. In germline, CDR1 is SGHRS, CDR2 YFSETQ. The CDR3 bases are TGCGCCAGCAGCTTGGATGCGGGCTCCTACAATGAGCAGTTCTTC. Protein: CASSLDAGSYNEQFF.

V usage is TRBV9 and J usage is TRBJ2-1; 8 positions match TRBD2. Losses at the gene ends were 0 bases for V and 4 bases for J; bases not matched to a gene: 3. CDR3 length: 15 amino acids. Germline CDR1 is SGDLS and CDR2 is YYNGEE. CDR3 coding DNA: TGTGCCAGCAGCGTAGATGCGGGGGGATACAATGAGCAGTTCTTC. As protein: CASSVDAGGYNEQFF.

CDR3 amino acids: CASSPHDRIGYTF. CDR3 DNA sequence: TGTGCCAGCAGTCCTCACGACAGGATTGGCTACACCTTC. The rearrangement links TRBV28 to TRBJ1-2; D possibly corresponds to TRBD1 (6 bases). The germline gives CDR1 MDHEN, CDR2 SYDVKM. The CDR3 is made up of 13 amino acids. Trimming shortened V by 5 bases and J by 7 bases, and 14 bases separated the two germline ends.

The V gene is TRBV7-6, the J gene TRBJ2-7; maybe TRBD1 (5 bases). Germline CDR1 is SGHVS and CDR2 is FNYEAQ. The CDR3 is made up of 14 amino acids. Trimming took off 1 base at V and 0 bases at J, with 7 bases between the two ends. The CDR3 here is CASSLGGRSYEQYF. The DNA for the CDR3 is TGTGCCAGCAGCTTAGGGGGCCGCTCCTACGAGCAGTACTTC.

The chain combines TRBV7-9 with TRBJ1-6; D gene uncertain. Germline values: CDR1 SEHNR, CDR2 FQNEAQ (reference sequence). Trimming took off 2 bases at V and 10 bases at J, with 6 bases between the two ends. This CDR3 contains 12 residues. The CDR3: CASSLFSSPLHF. The CDR3 coding sequence is TGTGCCAGCAGCTTATTCTCCTCACCCCTCCACTTT.

The rearrangement uses TRBV5-4 and TRBJ1-1, with TRBD1 matching over 7 bases. This CDR3 region has 14 residues. The V gene's germline CDR1 is SGHNT and CDR2 YYREEE (reference sequence). The V segment lost 3 bases and the J segment 3 bases; nucleotides outside the gene matches: 5. As DNA, the CDR3 is TGTGCCAGCAGCTCCAGGGGGAGATACACTGAAGCTTTCTTT. It specifies CASSSRGRYTEAFF.

The chain recombines TRBV12-5 with TRBJ2-1; TRBD2 matches 9 bases. The CDR3 has 16 amino acids. The germline gives CDR1 LGHNT, CDR2 FRNRAP. Trimming took 0 bases from V and 5 from J; bases not matched to a gene: 5. CDR3 in amino acids: CASGLVPSGEDNEQFF. The DNA of the CDR3 is TGTGCTAGTGGTTTGGTTCCTAGCGGGGAGGACAATGAGCAGTTCTTC.

This chain connects TRBV5-5 to TRBJ2-1, with 7 bases matching TRBD2. V was pared by 0 bases and J by 6 bases, with 6 bases of the junction left unmatched. The CDR3 has 15 residues. Germline V lookup: CDR1 SGHKS, CDR2 YYEKEE (reference sequence). CDR3 in DNA: TGTGCCAGCAGCTTGGCGCCGCGGGGGAGCAATGAGCAGTTCTTC. Its protein product is CASSLAPRGSNEQFF.

The CDR3 loop is CATSDPDRGHANEQFF. CDR3 coding DNA: TGTGCCACCAGTGATCCCGACAGGGGTCACGCGAATGAGCAGTTCTTC. This chain connects TRBV24-1 to TRBJ2-1, with TRBD1 matching over 8 bases. J was trimmed by 7 bases and V by 3 bases; bases with no gene match: 10. This CDR3 has 16 residues. Per germline, CDR1 KGHDR and CDR2 SFDVKD.

V gene TRBV11-1 combines with J gene TRBJ2-1; the D is unclear. V was trimmed by 1 base and J by 6 bases, leaving 7 bases between them. This CDR3 region has 13 residues. The germline gives CDR1 SGHAT, CDR2 FQDESV (reference sequence). The CDR3 protein is CASSLVSSNEQFF. Here the CDR3 DNA reads TGTGCCAGCAGCTTAGTCAGTTCCAATGAGCAGTTCTTC.

The chain links TRBV2 to TRBJ2-7; D is possibly TRBD2 (7 bases). V was trimmed by 7 bases and J by 3 bases, leaving 19 bases between them. CDR1 is SNHLY, CDR2 FYNNEI, per germline. CDR3 length: 15 residues. The CDR3 region has the DNA TGTGCCAGCAAAAGGGGGGGGACCGGAGACTACGAGCAGTACTTC. It specifies CASKRGGTGDYEQYF.

This sequence joins TRBV6-4 and TRBJ2-7; 9 positions agree with TRBD2. The CDR3 covers 15 residues. J lost 2 bases, V lost 5 bases, and 7 bases had no gene match. Per the germline V gene, CDR1 is MRHNA and CDR2 is SNTAGT. CDR3 sequence: CASSKVAGETYEQYF. Here the CDR3 DNA reads TGTGCCAGCAGTAAAGTAGCGGGGGAAACCTACGAGCAGTACTTC.

The CDR3 nucleotides read TGTGCCAGCAGTTTTCTAGCGGGGGCCTACAATGAGCAGTTCTTC. Protein: CASSFLAGAYNEQFF. This chain links TRBV27 with TRBJ2-1, with 10 bases matching TRBD2. The CDR3 is 15 amino acids. The V gene's germline CDR1 is MNHEY and CDR2 SMNVEV (reference sequence). The V segment lost 3 bases and the J segment 2 bases; nucleotides outside the gene matches: 1.

J is TRBJ1-1 and V is TRBV2, with 9 bases that match TRBD1. The CDR3 sequence is 13 residues long. Trimming removed 7 bases from V and 9 bases from J; junction bases left unmatched: 9. The germline CDR1 and CDR2 sequences are SNHLY and FYNNEI. In DNA form, the CDR3 reads TGTGCCAGCATTATCGAGACAGGGGGTAAAGCTTTCTTT. Translating it yields CASIIETGGKAFF. The whole variable domain, filled in from reference TRBV2 and TRBJ1-1, reads EPEVTQTPSHQVTQMGQEVILRCVPISNHLYFYWYRQILGQKVEFLVSFYNNEISEKSEIFDDQFSVERPDGSNFTLKIRSTKLEDSAMYFCASIIETGGKAFFGQGTRLTVV.

Only a few counts were recorded for this clone. Here the CDR3 DNA reads TGTGCCAGCAGCTTGGCCGGAATAATGGGAGCTGGCTACACCTTC. Protein product: CASSLAGIMGAGYTF. The gene calls are TRBV5-6 and TRBJ1-2; no firm D call. From germline, CDR1 is SGHDT and CDR2 YYEEEE. The CDR3 consists of 15 residues. The V end lost 0 bases, the J end lost 7 bases, and 16 bases lay between the germline ends.

This sequence joins TRBV28 and TRBJ1-2, with 8 bases aligning to TRBD1. The CDR3 covers 14 residues. The V segment lost 4 bases and the J segment 8 bases; nucleotides outside the gene matches: 9. In germline, CDR1 is MDHEN, CDR2 SYDVKM. The CDR3 reads CASSSGQGFRGYTF. CDR3 coding DNA: TGTGCCAGCAGTTCCGGACAGGGCTTCAGAGGCTACACCTTC.

This chain uses TRBV15 with TRBJ1-2; D is uncertain. The germline CDR1 and CDR2 sequences are LNHNV and YYDKDF (reference sequence). The CDR3 sequence is 12 residues long. V was clipped by 3 bases and J by 1 base, with 3 bases between them. The CDR3 loop is CATSSLNYGYTF. CDR3 in DNA: TGTGCCACCAGCAGTCTTAACTATGGCTACACCTTC.

V and J are TRBV20-1 and TRBJ1-2; 7 bases match TRBD1. The CDR3 has 14 amino acids. CDR1 and CDR2 (germline): DFQATT, SNEGSKA (reference sequence). Losses at the gene ends were 3 bases for V and 7 bases for J; bases not matched to a gene: 11. The CDR3 spells CSASQTGQLSGYTF. CDR3 in DNA: TGCAGTGCTAGTCAGACAGGGCAACTTAGTGGCTACACCTTC.

The chain carries TRBV19 and TRBJ2-3; 9 nucleotides agree with TRBD2. CDR1 and CDR2 (germline): LNHDA, SQIVND (reference sequence). J lost 5 bases, V lost 3 bases, and 9 bases had no gene match. The CDR3 covers 16 residues. CDR3 bases: TGTGCCAGTAGTATTGATCCAGCGGGGGGAAGAGATACGCAGTATTTT. This encodes CASSIDPAGGRDTQYF.

This chain links TRBV18 with TRBJ1-1, with D hard to call. CDR3 length equals 15 residues. The V end lost 6 bases, the J end lost 0 bases, and 14 bases lay between the germline ends. Germline values: CDR1 KGHSH, CDR2 LQKENI. The CDR3 loop reads CASSHDDTLNTEAFF. CDR3 sequence (DNA): TGTGCCAGCTCCCACGATGACACCCTGAACACTGAAGCTTTCTTT. The variable domain in full, with the rest retrieved from reference TRBV18 and TRBJ1-1, is NAGVMQNPRHLVRRRGQEARLRCSPMKGHSHVYWYRQLPEEGLKFMVYLQKENIIDESGMPKERFSAEFPKEGPSILRIQQVVRGDSAAYFCASSHDDTLNTEAFFGQGTRLTVV.

The V and J genes are TRBV27 and TRBJ1-4; 9 bases fit TRBD1. V shed 6 bases, J shed 4 bases, and the junction held 15 bases outside the gene matches. Germline CDR1 and CDR2: MNHEY and SMNVEV (reference sequence). The CDR3 runs to 18 residues. CDR3 nucleotide sequence: TGTGCCAGCAGGCCCCGGGGGACAGGGAGGCCCCTTAATGAAAAACTGTTTTTT. Translated: CASRPRGTGRPLNEKLFF.

This chain connects TRBV30 to TRBJ1-2; weak D call: TRBD1 (6 bases). CDR1 GTSNPN and CDR2 SVGIG come from the germline V gene (reference sequence). The V gene lost 4 bases and the J gene lost 5 bases, with 17 bases spanning the gap. The CDR3 sequence is 14 residues long. CDR3 region: CAWKRPDRVYGYTF. The CDR3 DNA follows: TGTGCCTGGAAAAGACCGGACAGAGTATATGGCTACACCTTC. The variable domain in full, with the rest retrieved from reference TRBV30 and TRBJ1-2, is SQTIHQWPATLVQPVGSPLSLECTVEGTSNPNLYWYRQAAGRGLQLLFYSVGIGQISSEVPQNLSASRPQDRQFILSSKKLLLSDSGFYLCAWKRPDRVYGYTFGSGTRLTVV.